This T cell receptor (beta chain) was sequenced for a study of T cells in Graves' hyperthyroidism and ophthalmopathy. The study's findings and limits: Most clonotypes expanded in thyroid above 0.001 were likewise present in blood.

The source material, RNA transcripts, was used to amplify TCR beta CDR3 regions. Using the HTBI primer set, a first-round RT-PCR was run on the TCR CDR3. One entry per CDR3 protein results from TCRdb running MiXCR on the multiplex PCR reads. The sample lists 350,000 to 400,000 distinct CDR3 sequences, about 15% occurring once. This clonotype was counted only a few times. Its antigen is not identified. The ends were cut back, 3 bases at V and 1 base at J, with 9 bases in the middle. The CDR3 totals 14 residues. CDR1 is SEHNR and CDR2 is FQNEAQ in the germline V gene (reference sequence). This chain connects TRBV7-9 to TRBJ1-1, with D uncertain. Sequencing was done on a sample of blood. The source of this sequence is a woman in her 30s with Graves' hyperthyroidism. CDR3 in amino acids: CASSFPPGNTEAFF. The CDR3 DNA is TGTGCCAGCAGCTTTCCCCCCGGGAACACTGAAGCTTTCTTT.